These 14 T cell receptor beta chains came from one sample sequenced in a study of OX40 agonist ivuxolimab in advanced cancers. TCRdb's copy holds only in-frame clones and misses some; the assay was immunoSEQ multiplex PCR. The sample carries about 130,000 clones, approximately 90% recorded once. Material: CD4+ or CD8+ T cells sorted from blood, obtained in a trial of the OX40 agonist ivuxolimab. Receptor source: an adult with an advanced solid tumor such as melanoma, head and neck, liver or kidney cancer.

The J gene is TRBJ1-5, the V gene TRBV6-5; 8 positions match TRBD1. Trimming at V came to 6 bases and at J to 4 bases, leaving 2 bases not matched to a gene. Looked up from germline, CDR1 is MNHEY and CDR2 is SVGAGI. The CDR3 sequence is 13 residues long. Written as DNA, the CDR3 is TGTGCCAGCAGACGACAGGGGAATCAGCCCCAGCATTTT. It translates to CASRRQGNQPQHF.

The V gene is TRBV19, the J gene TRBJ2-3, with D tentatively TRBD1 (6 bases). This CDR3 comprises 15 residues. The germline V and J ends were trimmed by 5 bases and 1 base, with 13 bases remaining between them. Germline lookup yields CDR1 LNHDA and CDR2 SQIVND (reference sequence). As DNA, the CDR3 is TGTGCCAGTAGTCTAAGGGGGAGCGGCACAGATACGCAGTATTTT. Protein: CASSLRGSGTDTQYF.

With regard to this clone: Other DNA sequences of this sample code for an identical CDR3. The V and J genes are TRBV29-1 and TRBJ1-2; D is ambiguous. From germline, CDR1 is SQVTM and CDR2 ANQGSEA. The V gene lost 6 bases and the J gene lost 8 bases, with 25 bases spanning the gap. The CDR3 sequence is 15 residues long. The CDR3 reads CSVTRGFNPAEGYTF. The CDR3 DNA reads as TGCAGCGTGACTCGAGGGTTTAATCCGGCTGAGGGCTACACCTTC.

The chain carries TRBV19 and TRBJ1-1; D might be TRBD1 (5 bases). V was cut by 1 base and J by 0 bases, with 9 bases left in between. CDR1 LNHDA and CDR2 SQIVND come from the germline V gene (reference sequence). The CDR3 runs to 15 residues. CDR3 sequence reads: CASSIGGTVNTEAFF. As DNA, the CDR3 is TGTGCCAGTAGTATAGGGGGCACCGTGAACACTGAAGCTTTCTTT. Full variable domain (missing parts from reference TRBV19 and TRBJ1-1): DGGITQSPKYLFRKEGQNVTLSCEQNLNHDAMYWYRQDPGQGLRLIYYSQIVNDFQKGDIAEGYSVSREKKESFPLTVTSAQKNPTAFYLCASSIGGTVNTEAFFGQGTRLTVV.

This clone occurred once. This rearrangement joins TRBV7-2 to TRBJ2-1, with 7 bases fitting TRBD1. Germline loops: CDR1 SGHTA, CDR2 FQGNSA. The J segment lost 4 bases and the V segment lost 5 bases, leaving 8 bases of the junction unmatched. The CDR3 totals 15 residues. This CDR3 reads CASSPGSRGYNEQFF. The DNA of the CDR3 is TGTGCCAGCAGCCCAGGGTCCAGGGGGTACAATGAGCAGTTCTTC. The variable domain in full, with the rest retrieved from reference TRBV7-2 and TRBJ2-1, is GAGVSQSPSNKVTEKGKDVELRCDPISGHTALYWYRQSLGQGLEFLIYFQGNSAPDKSGLPSDRFSAERTGGSVSTLTIQRTQQEDSAVYLCASSPGSRGYNEQFFGPGTRLTVL.

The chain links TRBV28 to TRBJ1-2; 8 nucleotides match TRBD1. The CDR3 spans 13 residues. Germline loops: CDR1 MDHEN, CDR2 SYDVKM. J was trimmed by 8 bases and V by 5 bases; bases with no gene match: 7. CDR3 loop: CASSPRTGFGYTF. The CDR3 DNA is TGTGCCAGCAGTCCCCGGACAGGGTTCGGCTACACCTTC.

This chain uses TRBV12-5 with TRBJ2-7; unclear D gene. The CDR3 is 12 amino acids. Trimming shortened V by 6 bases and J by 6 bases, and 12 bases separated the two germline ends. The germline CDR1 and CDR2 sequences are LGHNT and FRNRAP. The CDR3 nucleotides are TGTGCTAGTGGGACTCCGCGGCTCGAGCAGTACTTC. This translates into CASGTPRLEQYF.

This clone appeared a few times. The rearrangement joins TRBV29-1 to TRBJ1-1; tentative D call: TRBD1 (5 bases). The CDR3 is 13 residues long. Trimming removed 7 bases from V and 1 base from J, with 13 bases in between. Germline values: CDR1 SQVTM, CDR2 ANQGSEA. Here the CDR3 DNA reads TGCAGCGCCTCGGCCGGACAGAACACTGAAGCTTTCTTT. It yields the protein CSASAGQNTEAFF. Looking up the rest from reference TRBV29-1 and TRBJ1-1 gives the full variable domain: SAVISQKPSRDICQRGTSLTIQCQVDSQVTMMFWYRQQPGQSLTLIATANQGSEATYESGFVIDKFPISRPNLTFSTLTVSNMSPEDSSIYLCSASAGQNTEAFFGQGTRLTVV.

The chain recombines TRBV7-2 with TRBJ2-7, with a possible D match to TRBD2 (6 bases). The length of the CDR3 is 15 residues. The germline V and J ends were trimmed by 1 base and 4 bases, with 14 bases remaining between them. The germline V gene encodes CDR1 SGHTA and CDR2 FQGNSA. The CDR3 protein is CASSLVAGSGYEQYF. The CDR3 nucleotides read TGTGCCAGCAGCTTAGTAGCCGGGAGTGGGTACGAGCAGTACTTC.

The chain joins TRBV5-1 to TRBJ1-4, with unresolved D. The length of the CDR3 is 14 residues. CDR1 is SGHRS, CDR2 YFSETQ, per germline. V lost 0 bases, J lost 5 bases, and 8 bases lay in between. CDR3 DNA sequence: TGCGCCAGCAGCTTGGGGACGGTCAATGAAAAACTGTTTTTT. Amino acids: CASSLGTVNEKLFF.

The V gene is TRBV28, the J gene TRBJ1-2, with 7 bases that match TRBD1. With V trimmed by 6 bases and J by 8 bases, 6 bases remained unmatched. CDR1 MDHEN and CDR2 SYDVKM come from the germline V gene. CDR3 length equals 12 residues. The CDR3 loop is CASSSRGYGYTF. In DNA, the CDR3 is TGTGCCAGCAGCTCCAGGGGGTACGGCTACACCTTC.

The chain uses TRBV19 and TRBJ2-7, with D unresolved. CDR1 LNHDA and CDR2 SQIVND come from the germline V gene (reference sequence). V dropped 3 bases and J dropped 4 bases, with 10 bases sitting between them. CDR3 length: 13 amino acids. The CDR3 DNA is TGTGCCAGTAGTATTCGGCTGGTTTACGAGCAGTACTTC. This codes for CASSIRLVYEQYF.

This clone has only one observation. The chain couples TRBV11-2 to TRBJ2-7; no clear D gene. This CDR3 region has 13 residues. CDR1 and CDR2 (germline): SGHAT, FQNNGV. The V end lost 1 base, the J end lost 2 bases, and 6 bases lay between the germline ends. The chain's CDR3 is CASSLGITYEQYF. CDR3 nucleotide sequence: TGTGCCAGCAGCTTAGGAATAACCTACGAGCAGTACTTC.

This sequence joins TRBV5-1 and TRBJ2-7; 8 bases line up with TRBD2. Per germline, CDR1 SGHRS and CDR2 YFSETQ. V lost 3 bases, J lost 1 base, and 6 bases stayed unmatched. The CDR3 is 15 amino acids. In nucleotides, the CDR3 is TGCGCCAGCAGCTCTCTAGCGGGTGATTCCTACGAGCAGTACTTC. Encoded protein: CASSSLAGDSYEQYF.